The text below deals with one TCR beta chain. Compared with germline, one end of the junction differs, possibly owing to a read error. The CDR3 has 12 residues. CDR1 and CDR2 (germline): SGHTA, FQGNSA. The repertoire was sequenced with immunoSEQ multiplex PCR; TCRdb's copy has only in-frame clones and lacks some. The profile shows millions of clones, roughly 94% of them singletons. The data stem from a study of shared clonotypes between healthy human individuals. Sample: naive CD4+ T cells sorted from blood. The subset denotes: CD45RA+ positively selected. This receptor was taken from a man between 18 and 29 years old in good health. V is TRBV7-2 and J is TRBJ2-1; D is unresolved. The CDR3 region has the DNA TGTGCCAGCAGCTTAGATGCGTATGAGCTGTTCTTC. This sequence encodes CASSLDAYELFF.